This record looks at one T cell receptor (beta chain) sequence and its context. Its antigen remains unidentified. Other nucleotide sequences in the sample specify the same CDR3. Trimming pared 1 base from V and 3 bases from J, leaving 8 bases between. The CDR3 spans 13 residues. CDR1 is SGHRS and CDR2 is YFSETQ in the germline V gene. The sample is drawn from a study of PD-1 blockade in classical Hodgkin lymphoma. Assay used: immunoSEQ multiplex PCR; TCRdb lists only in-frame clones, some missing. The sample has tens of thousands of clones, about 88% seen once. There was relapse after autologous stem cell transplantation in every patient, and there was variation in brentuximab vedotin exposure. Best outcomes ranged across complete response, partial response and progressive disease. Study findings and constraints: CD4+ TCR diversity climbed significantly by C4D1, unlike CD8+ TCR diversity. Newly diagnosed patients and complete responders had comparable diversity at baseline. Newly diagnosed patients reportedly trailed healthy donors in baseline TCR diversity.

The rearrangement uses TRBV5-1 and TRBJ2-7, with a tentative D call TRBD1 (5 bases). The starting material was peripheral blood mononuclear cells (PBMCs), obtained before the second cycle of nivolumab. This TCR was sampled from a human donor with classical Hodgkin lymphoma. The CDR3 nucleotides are TGCGCCAGCAGCTTGACAGGCGGCTACGAGCAGTACTTC. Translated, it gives CASSLTGGYEQYF.